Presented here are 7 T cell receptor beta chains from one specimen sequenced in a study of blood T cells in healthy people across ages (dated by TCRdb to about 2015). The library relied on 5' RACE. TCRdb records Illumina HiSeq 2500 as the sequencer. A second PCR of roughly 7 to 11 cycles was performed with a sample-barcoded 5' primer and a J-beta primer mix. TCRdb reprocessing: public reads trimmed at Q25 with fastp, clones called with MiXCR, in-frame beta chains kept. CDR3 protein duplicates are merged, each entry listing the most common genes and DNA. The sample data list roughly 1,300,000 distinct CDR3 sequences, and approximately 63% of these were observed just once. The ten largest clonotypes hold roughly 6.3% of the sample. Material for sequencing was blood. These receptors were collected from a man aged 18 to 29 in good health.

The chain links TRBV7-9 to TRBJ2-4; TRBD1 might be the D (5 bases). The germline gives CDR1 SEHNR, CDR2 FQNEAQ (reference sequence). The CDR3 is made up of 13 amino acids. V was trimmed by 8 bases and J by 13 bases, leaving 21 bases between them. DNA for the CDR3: TGTGCCAGCGCAGGGTACCTTGCGGTTGAGCAGTACTTC. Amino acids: CASAGYLAVEQYF.

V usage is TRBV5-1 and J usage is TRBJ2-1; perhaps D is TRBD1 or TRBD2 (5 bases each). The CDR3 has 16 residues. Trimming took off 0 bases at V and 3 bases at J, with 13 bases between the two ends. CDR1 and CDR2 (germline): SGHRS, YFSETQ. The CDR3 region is CASSLGWGTGYNEQFF. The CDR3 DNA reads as TGCGCCAGCAGCTTGGGTTGGGGGACGGGCTACAATGAGCAGTTCTTC.

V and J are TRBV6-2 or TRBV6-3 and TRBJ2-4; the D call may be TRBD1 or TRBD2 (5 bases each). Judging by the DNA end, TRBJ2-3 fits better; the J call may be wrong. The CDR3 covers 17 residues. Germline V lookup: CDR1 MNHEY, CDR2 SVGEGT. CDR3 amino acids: CASSYSIWGGLTDTQYF. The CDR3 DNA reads TGTGCCAGCAGTTACTCGATATGGGGCGGACTCACAGATACGCAGTATTTT.

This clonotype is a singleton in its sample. The CDR3 sequence: CASSLGQWVAKNIQYF. As DNA, the CDR3 is TGTGCCAGCAGCCTGGGACAGTGGGTAGCCAAAAACATTCAGTACTTC. The rearrangement joins TRBV11-2 to TRBJ2-4; 7 nucleotides align to TRBD1. The CDR3 spans 16 residues. Losses at the gene ends were 5 bases for V and 0 bases for J; bases not matched to a gene: 7. Germline V gene lookup returns CDR1 SGHAT and CDR2 FQNNGV.

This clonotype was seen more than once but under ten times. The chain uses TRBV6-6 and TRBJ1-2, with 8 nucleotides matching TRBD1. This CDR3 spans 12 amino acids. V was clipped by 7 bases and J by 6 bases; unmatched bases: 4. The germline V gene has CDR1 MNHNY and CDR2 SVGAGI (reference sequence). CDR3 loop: CASNQGADGYTF. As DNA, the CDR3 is TGTGCCAGCAACCAGGGGGCGGATGGCTACACCTTC.

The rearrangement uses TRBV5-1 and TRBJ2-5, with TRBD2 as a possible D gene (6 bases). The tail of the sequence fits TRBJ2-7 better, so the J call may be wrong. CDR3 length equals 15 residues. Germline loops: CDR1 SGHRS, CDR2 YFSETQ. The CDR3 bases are TGCGCCAGCAGCTTGGCCGGAGGGTTTGGTTCCGAGCAGTACTTC. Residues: CASSLAGGFGSEQYF.

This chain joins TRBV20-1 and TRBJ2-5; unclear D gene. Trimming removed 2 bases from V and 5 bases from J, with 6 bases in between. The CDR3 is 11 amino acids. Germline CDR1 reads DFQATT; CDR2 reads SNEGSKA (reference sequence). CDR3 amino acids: CSARPPETQYF. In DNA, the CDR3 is TGCAGTGCTAGACCCCCGGAGACCCAGTACTTC.